A selection of T cell receptor beta chains follows, all from one sample in a study of blood T cell repertoires in COVID-19. Method: immunoSEQ multiplex PCR; TCRdb's copy keeps in-frame clones and lacks some. The sample lists approximately 65,000 clones, just over 85% occurring once. Material for sequencing was peripheral blood. The receptors here all came from a man aged 50 or older with acute or convalescent COVID-19. Each CDR3 is given with its conserved first and last residue. The order of the fields is V gene, J gene, CDR3 protein.

v_gene: TRBV4-1; j_gene: TRBJ1-1; CDR3aa: CASSQDQAGPLEAFF
v_gene: TRBV11-1; j_gene: TRBJ2-7; CDR3aa: CASSGTGGTYEQYF
v_gene: TRBV6-5; j_gene: TRBJ1-5; CDR3aa: CASSYSGTGLNQPQHF
v_gene: TRBV11-3; j_gene: TRBJ2-3; CDR3aa: CASSLGGGGTDTQYF
v_gene: TRBV5-1; j_gene: TRBJ2-7; CDR3aa: CASSPGTGSYEQYF
v_gene: TRBV7-9; j_gene: TRBJ2-1; CDR3aa: CASSLGGTLYNEQFF
v_gene: TRBV4-1; j_gene: TRBJ1-1; CDR3aa: CASSPRGNTEAFF
v_gene: TRBV27; j_gene: TRBJ2-1; CDR3aa: CASSHTWTSRLNEQFF
v_gene: TRBV6-1; j_gene: TRBJ2-3; CDR3aa: CASSDGQGNPSTITDTQYF
v_gene: TRBV27; j_gene: TRBJ2-7; CDR3aa: CASSPGQVRGQYF
v_gene: TRBV25-1; j_gene: TRBJ2-5; CDR3aa: CASTLGGGETQYF
v_gene: TRBV23-1; j_gene: TRBJ2-2; CDR3aa: CASSQQFGDGELFF
v_gene: TRBV2; j_gene: TRBJ1-6; CDR3aa: CASIPRRVSGHQVPLHF
v_gene: TRBV9; j_gene: TRBJ2-3; CDR3aa: CASSVTSGNTDTQYF
v_gene: TRBV6-5; j_gene: TRBJ1-5; CDR3aa: CASRQGYSNQPQHF
v_gene: TRBV11-3; j_gene: TRBJ2-5; CDR3aa: CASSPFPLRGSAETQYF
v_gene: TRBV4-1; j_gene: TRBJ2-7; CDR3aa: CASSQTTSGSYEQYF
v_gene: TRBV6-5; j_gene: TRBJ2-1; CDR3aa: CASSFRTGYYNEQFF
v_gene: TRBV7-8; j_gene: TRBJ2-6; CDR3aa: CASSVQGQEFSGANVLTF
v_gene: TRBV9; j_gene: TRBJ2-1; CDR3aa: CASTTGLAGPNEQFF
v_gene: TRBV13; j_gene: TRBJ1-2; CDR3aa: CASSLGSRGDYGYTF
v_gene: TRBV30; j_gene: TRBJ2-5; CDR3aa: CAWGFRRETQYF
v_gene: TRBV11-2; j_gene: TRBJ1-6; CDR3aa: CASSLERVKGSPLHF
v_gene: TRBV25-1; j_gene: TRBJ2-3; CDR3aa: CASSEWRGGTDTQYF
v_gene: TRBV30; j_gene: TRBJ2-2; CDR3aa: CAWSVLTGDTGELFF
v_gene: TRBV10-2; j_gene: TRBJ1-4; CDR3aa: CASSETGEKLFF
v_gene: TRBV5-1; j_gene: TRBJ2-3; CDR3aa: CASSPGQGTDTQYF
v_gene: TRBV6-5; j_gene: TRBJ1-1; CDR3aa: CASSYATGAAEAFF
v_gene: TRBV18; j_gene: TRBJ1-1; CDR3aa: CASSPPGGMNTEAFF
v_gene: TRBV27; j_gene: TRBJ1-6; CDR3aa: CASSLTDSSYNSPLHF
v_gene: TRBV11-2; j_gene: TRBJ2-7; CDR3aa: CASSLVGREQYF
v_gene: TRBV19; j_gene: TRBJ2-2; CDR3aa: CASSERGPGNTGELFF
v_gene: TRBV30; j_gene: TRBJ2-3; CDR3aa: CAWKKGVRTDTQYF
v_gene: TRBV20-1; j_gene: TRBJ2-7; CDR3aa: CSARLSYEQYF
v_gene: TRBV4-1; j_gene: TRBJ2-7; CDR3aa: CASSHSSGRTYEQYF
v_gene: TRBV7-3; j_gene: TRBJ2-1; CDR3aa: CASTDQGKSYNEQFF
v_gene: TRBV19; j_gene: TRBJ2-1; CDR3aa: CASSVTYNEQFF
v_gene: TRBV15; j_gene: TRBJ2-3; CDR3aa: CATSGGVLAGVEQYF
v_gene: TRBV6-5; j_gene: TRBJ2-2; CDR3aa: CASARHANTGELFF
v_gene: TRBV7-9; j_gene: TRBJ2-1; CDR3aa: CASSQGWGGGYNEQFF
v_gene: TRBV7-8; j_gene: TRBJ1-4; CDR3aa: CASSRTERLNEKLFF
v_gene: TRBV6-5; j_gene: TRBJ2-1; CDR3aa: CASSPGTSVNEQFF
v_gene: TRBV14; j_gene: TRBJ2-3; CDR3aa: CASSPLAGGGTDTQYF
v_gene: TRBV27; j_gene: TRBJ2-5; CDR3aa: CASSFQGETQYF
v_gene: TRBV5-1; j_gene: TRBJ1-4; CDR3aa: CASSLGARNEKLFF
v_gene: TRBV5-6; j_gene: TRBJ2-7; CDR3aa: CASSFLLSGTGGQEQYF
v_gene: TRBV5-4; j_gene: TRBJ2-7; CDR3aa: CASSRMDRDEQYF